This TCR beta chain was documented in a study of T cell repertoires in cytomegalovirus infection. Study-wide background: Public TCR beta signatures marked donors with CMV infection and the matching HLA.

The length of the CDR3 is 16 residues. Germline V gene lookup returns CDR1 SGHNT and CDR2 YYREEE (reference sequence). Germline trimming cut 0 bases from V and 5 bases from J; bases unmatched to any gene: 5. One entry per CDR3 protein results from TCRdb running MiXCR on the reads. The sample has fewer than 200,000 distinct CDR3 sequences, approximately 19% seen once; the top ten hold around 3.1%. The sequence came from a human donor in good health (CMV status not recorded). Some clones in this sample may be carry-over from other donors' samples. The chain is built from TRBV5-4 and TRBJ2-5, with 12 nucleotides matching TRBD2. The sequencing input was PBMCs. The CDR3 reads CASSLAGTSGLETQYF. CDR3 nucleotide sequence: TGTGCCAGCAGCTTGGCCGGGACTAGCGGGTTGGAGACCCAGTACTTC.